The TCR beta chain described here comes from a study of post-analysis software for immune sequencing data. Study overall: The cohort encompassed relapsing-remitting, secondary progressive and progressive-relapsing multiple sclerosis disease courses.

Comment on this clonotype: No antigen is known for it.

In germline, CDR1 is DFQATT, CDR2 SNEGSKA (reference sequence). V was pared by 6 bases and J by 6 bases, with 15 bases between. The CDR3 runs 12 residues. Study-wide findings and caveats: Multiple sclerosis patients showed significantly lower normalized Chao1 diversity than controls did. About 5 TRBV segments occurring more often in patients than controls included TRBV5-6, TRBV5-1 and TRBV20-1.

Prepared libraries of TCR beta cDNA carried unique molecular identifiers. A single record per CDR3 protein comes from TCRdb applying MiXCR to the PCR reads. This sample has some 800,000 distinct CDR3 sequences, with around 45% found just once. This rearrangement joins TRBV20-1 to TRBJ2-7; D call uncertain. The source of this sequence is a girl under 18 with multiple sclerosis. The sequencing input was blood. The CDR3 nucleotides read TGCAGTGCGATCGATATGGGCTCCGAGCAGTACTTC. It codes for CSAIDMGSEQYF.